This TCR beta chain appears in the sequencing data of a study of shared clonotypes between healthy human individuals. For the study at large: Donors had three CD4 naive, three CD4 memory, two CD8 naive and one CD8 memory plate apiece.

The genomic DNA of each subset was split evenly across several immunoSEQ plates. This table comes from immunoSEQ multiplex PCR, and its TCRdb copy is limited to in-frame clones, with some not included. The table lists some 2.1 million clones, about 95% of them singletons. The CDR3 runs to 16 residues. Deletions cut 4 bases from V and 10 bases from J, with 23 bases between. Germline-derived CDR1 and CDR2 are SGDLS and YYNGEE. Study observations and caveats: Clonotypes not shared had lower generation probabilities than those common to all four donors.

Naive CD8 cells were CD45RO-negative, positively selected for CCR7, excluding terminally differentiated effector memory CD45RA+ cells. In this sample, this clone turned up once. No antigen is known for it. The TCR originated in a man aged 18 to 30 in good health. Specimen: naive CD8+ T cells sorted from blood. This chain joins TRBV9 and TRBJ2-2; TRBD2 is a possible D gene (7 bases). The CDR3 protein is CASSLEGAGAREELFF. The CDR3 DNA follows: TGTGCCAGCAGCCTCGAAGGGGCGGGGGCGAGAGAGGAGCTGTTTTTT.